The entry that follows covers one TCR beta chain sequence. What antigen it recognizes has not been identified. No quality values exist for individual bases; no much larger clone is one base distant. TCRbeta CDR3 regions were amplified from genomic DNA by means of the immunoSEQ Assay, a bias-controlled multiplex PCR. The source study handled its data this way. The number of nucleated cells in each sample was estimated from the amplification of reference gene primers within the assay. To quantify the absolute abundance of each unique TCRbeta CDR3 rearrangement, sequence reads were collapsed and filtered. For each sample, productive Simpson clonality was calculated as the square root of Simpson's diversity index over productive rearrangements. TCRdb retrieved this table from immuneACCESS and kept in-frame rearrangements only. Not all clones are present; in checked studies, unresolved V genes account for under half, and no reason is known for the remainder. The V and J calls and clone size were taken over from that table, and D and trimming were inferred from the DNA. The sample yields tens of thousands of clones; roughly 76% were counted once. Roughly 23% of the sample comes from the top ten.

The data stem from a study of blood T cell repertoires in COVID-19 (dated by TCRdb to the early 2020s). At the level of the whole study: Samples covering the acute and convalescent phases of COVID-19 were provided by collaborators in the United States, Italy and Spain. The material from the prospective study consisted of cDNA or gDNA derived from T cells, B-cell-depleted T cells, or PBMCs. Deeply sampled blood TCRbeta repertoires from subjects exposed to, actively infected with, or recovered from COVID-19 were included in the dataset. The repertoires were released in a freely available public database meant as a resource for research on the immune response to SARS-CoV-2. Samples were obtained from the ongoing ImmuneRACE study (first 160 participants) and from some 1,200 subjects provided by 6 global collaborators. A de-identified subject ID, COVID-19 status, age in years and sex were almost always included in the sample metadata. HLA class I and class II types, where available, came from metadata supplied by the sample provider rather than from assay-based typing.

Here is what the overall study found, with its caveats: Clinical and demographic metadata were provided uncurated, with the amount varying by source and participant.

Ends trimmed: V by 7 bases, J by 4 bases; bases unmatched to a gene: 19. The CDR3 sequence holds 17 residues, the cysteine and phenylalanine included. Only the CDR3 part of the read is kept: 51 bases, read in frame from the first base. As encoded in the germline V gene, CDR1 is SGHRS while CDR2 is YFSETQ. Each collaborating institution followed its own protocols to collect whole blood in K2EDTA tubes. For TCRbeta analysis, collaborator samples were shipped as frozen whole blood, as isolated PBMCs, or as DNA extracted from either sample type. This clonotype was obtained from a man aged 50-59 years with active or convalescent COVID-19. Source material: peripheral blood. The rearrangement joined TRBV5-1 to TRBJ2-5, and TRBD2 aligns with 7 junction nucleotides. The CDR3 amino acid sequence is: CASFRGDAGRVGETQYF. The DNA reads as follows: TGCGCCAGCTTTCGGGGGGACGCGGGCAGGGTCGGAGAGACCCAGTACTTC.